This T cell receptor (beta chain) was identified during a study of OX40 agonist ivuxolimab in advanced cancers. Study-wide background: Dose-escalation patients' cancers were hepatocellular carcinoma, melanoma, renal cell or head and neck cancer. Anti-PD-1, anti-PD-L1 or anti-CTLA-4 therapy given earlier was allowed, and 35% to 50% had some.

CDR1 is GTSNPN, CDR2 SVGIG, per germline (reference sequence). V lost 2 bases, J lost 5 bases, and 5 bases stayed unmatched. This CDR3 is 14 amino acids long. Generated by immunoSEQ multiplex PCR, the TCRdb table keeps only in-frame clones and is missing some. Of 58,000 or so clones in the sample, 70% to 90% are singletons; the top ten hold less than 4%. The chain carries TRBV30 and TRBJ2-4; 8 positions match TRBD2. This receptor was taken from an adult with an advanced solid tumor such as melanoma, head and neck, liver or kidney cancer. Sequenced material: CD4+ or CD8+ T cells sorted from blood, taken in a trial of the OX40 agonist ivuxolimab. CDR3 in amino acids: CAWSPGGGENIQYF. For the CDR3, the DNA is TGTGCCTGGAGTCCGGGGGGGGGCGAAAACATTCAGTACTTC.